Below, 23 T cell receptor beta chains from the same sample are listed, as sequenced in a study of vaccination effects on CD4 cells after COVID-19. ViraFEST assay sequencing came after antigen-specific CD4+ T cells were expanded with viral peptide pools. When about ten days of culture had elapsed, CD4+ T cells were isolated. Sometime from March through December 2020, the person acquired a SARS-CoV-2 infection that PCR confirmed. Data came from immunoSEQ multiplex PCR; TCRdb stores just in-frame clones and leaves some out. The sample lists 63,000 or so clones, 60% to 75% occurring once. Antigens for these TCRs are unknown. Sequenced here: CD4+ T cells from PBMCs cultured with HIV peptides, sampled before COVID-19 vaccination. The subset: HIV-1 Nef peptide pool negative control/reference culture. These receptors originate from a human donor who had a prior SARS-CoV-2 infection.

The gene calls are TRBV5-1 and TRBJ2-3; possible D gene TRBD2, 6 bases. This CDR3 has 15 amino acids. V was shortened by 7 bases and J by 4 bases, with 19 bases between the two germline ends. Germline lookup yields CDR1 SGHRS and CDR2 YFSETQ. CDR3 in amino acids: CASADPGTLPDTQYF. The CDR3 bases are TGCGCCAGCGCCGATCCCGGGACTCTCCCAGATACGCAGTATTTT. The entire variable domain, with the rest obtained from reference TRBV5-1 and TRBJ2-3, is as follows: KAGVTQTPRYLIKTRGQQVTLSCSPISGHRSVSWYQQTPGQGLQFLFEYFSETQRNKGNFPGRFSGRQFSNSRSEMNVSTLELGDSALYLCASADPGTLPDTQYFGPGTRLTVL.

Only a few counts were recorded for this clone. This chain joins TRBV7-9 and TRBJ1-1; D gene uncertain. Trimming cost V 5 bases and J 3 bases, with 10 bases left between them. Germline CDR1 SEHNR, CDR2 FQNEAQ (reference sequence). This CDR3 spans 13 amino acids. The CDR3 region is CASSVRWDTEAFF. As DNA, the CDR3 is TGTGCCAGCAGCGTCCGGTGGGACACTGAAGCTTTCTTT.

V is TRBV6-5 and J is TRBJ2-7; 7 bases align to TRBD1. V lost 4 bases, J lost 3 bases, and 6 bases stayed unmatched. The CDR3 contains 14 residues. Germline V lookup: CDR1 MNHEY, CDR2 SVGAGI. The CDR3 spells CASSSSDRVYEQYF. CDR3 DNA sequence: TGTGCCAGCAGTTCCTCCGACAGGGTCTACGAGCAGTACTTC.

The count of this clone is one. V and J are TRBV9 and TRBJ2-5; D possibly corresponds to TRBD1 (8 bases). The germline gives CDR1 SGDLS, CDR2 YYNGEE. Trimming removed 6 bases at V and 2 bases at J, with 14 bases between. The CDR3 loop spans 14 amino acids. CDR3 coding DNA: TGTGCCAGCACCCACAGGGGGGGGCAAGAGACCCAGTACTTC. It is translated as CASTHRGGQETQYF.

CDR3 in DNA: TGCGCCAGCAGCTTCTTGGCAAACACAGATACGCAGTATTTT. Encoded protein: CASSFLANTDTQYF. J is TRBJ2-3 and V is TRBV5-1; D not certain. Trimming took 2 bases from V and 2 from J, leaving 9 bases between them. The CDR3 runs to 14 residues. Germline-derived CDR1 and CDR2 are SGHRS and YFSETQ.

This clone was counted once. The rearrangement joins TRBV7-2 to TRBJ1-1; D not certain. V was trimmed by 2 bases and J by 8 bases, leaving 15 bases between them. Germline V CDR1 and CDR2: SGHTA, FQGNSA. This CDR3 contains 14 residues. The CDR3 loop reads CASSLSFGGREAFF. The CDR3 DNA is TGTGCCAGCAGCTTATCTTTCGGCGGTAGAGAAGCTTTCTTT.

This chain joins TRBV4-1 and TRBJ2-3; TRBD2 aligns across 7 bases. Germline-derived CDR1 and CDR2 are MGHRA and YSYEKL. The V gene end was trimmed by 3 bases and the J gene end by 2 bases; junction bases not matched to a gene: 8. The CDR3 spans 16 residues. CDR3 nucleotide sequence: TGCGCCAGCAGCCAGTCCGGGACTACTACCACAGATACGCAGTATTTT. Its protein is CASSQSGTTTTDTQYF.

This chain connects TRBV11-3 to TRBJ2-7; D not resolved. This CDR3 is 14 amino acids long. V lost 0 bases and J lost 5, with 11 bases in between. Germline V gene lookup returns CDR1 SGHNT and CDR2 YENEEA. CDR3 bases: TGTGCCAGCAGCTTAGATCCGACGGATGACGAGCAGTACTTC. It encodes CASSLDPTDDEQYF.

This chain uses TRBV24-1 with TRBJ2-3; TRBD2 might be the D (6 bases). Germline CDR1 and CDR2: KGHDR and SFDVKD. V dropped 9 bases and J dropped 2 bases, with 11 bases sitting between them. This CDR3 has 13 amino acids. CDR3 DNA: TGTGCCACCCGAAGCGGGTTCACAGATACGCAGTATTTT. Translated, it gives CATRSGFTDTQYF.

In nucleotides, the CDR3 is TGTGCCAGCAGCGTCGTTAGCGGGGGCGAGGGTACGCAGTATTTT. It is translated as CASSVVSGGEGTQYF. The gene calls are TRBV9 and TRBJ2-3; TRBD2 matches at 9 bases. Germline trimming cut 2 bases from V and 8 bases from J; bases unmatched to any gene: 9. The length of the CDR3 is 15 residues. CDR1 and CDR2 from the germline V gene are SGDLS and YYNGEE.

The chain links TRBV5-4 to TRBJ1-1; no clear D gene. The ends were cut back, 0 bases at V and 1 base at J, with 7 bases in the middle. CDR3 length: 14 residues. The V gene's germline CDR1 is SGHNT and CDR2 YYREEE (reference sequence). The CDR3 loop reads CASSLEAGNTEAFF. DNA of the CDR3: TGTGCCAGCAGCTTGGAAGCAGGGAACACTGAAGCTTTCTTT.

This chain uses TRBV6-5 with TRBJ1-2, with 7 positions matching TRBD1. Germline V lookup: CDR1 MNHEY, CDR2 SVGAGI. This CDR3 contains 15 residues. The trim removed 8 bases at V and 2 bases at J, leaving 11 bases unmatched. In DNA form, the CDR3 reads TGTGCCAGCCAGCGAGGGGTACAGGGGAACTATGGCTACACCTTC. It translates to CASQRGVQGNYGYTF.

The chain links TRBV3-1 (or the pseudogene TRBV3-2) to TRBJ1-2; TRBD1 is a possible D gene (5 bases). Deletions cut 4 bases from V and 7 bases from J, with 19 bases between. In germline, CDR1 is LGHDT, CDR2 YNNKEL (reference sequence). This CDR3 is 15 amino acids long. The CDR3 is CASSRKRMGVVGYTF. CDR3 DNA sequence: TGTGCCAGCAGCCGAAAGAGAATGGGGGTCGTTGGCTACACCTTC.

This chain uses TRBV7-9 with TRBJ2-5, with TRBD2 matching over 9 bases. The CDR3 consists of 17 residues. V lost 3 bases and J lost 3; bases outside the gene matches: 11. CDR1 is SEHNR, CDR2 FQNEAQ, per germline (reference sequence). The CDR3: CASSFALASGNEETQYF. CDR3 bases: TGTGCCAGCAGCTTTGCCTTGGCTAGCGGGAATGAAGAGACCCAGTACTTC.

The chain employs TRBV9 and TRBJ2-3; 7 nucleotides align to TRBD1. There are 15 residues in the CDR3. V lost 2 bases, J lost 2 bases, and 5 bases stayed unmatched. Germline CDR1 SGDLS, CDR2 YYNGEE. The CDR3 reads CASSVTGQFTDTQYF. The CDR3 DNA follows: TGTGCCAGCAGCGTTACGGGACAGTTCACAGATACGCAGTATTTT.

In DNA, the CDR3 is TGTGCCAGCAGTCCCTCCCGACTGGGCACCATATATTTT. It is translated as CASSPSRLGTIYF. V usage is TRBV3-1 (or the pseudogene TRBV3-2) and J usage is TRBJ1-3; D is ambiguous. V lost 6 bases, J lost 9 bases, and 15 bases lay in between. The germline gives CDR1 LGHDT, CDR2 YNNKEL (reference sequence). The CDR3 length is 13 residues.

This chain connects TRBV2 to TRBJ1-2, with 9 bases aligning to TRBD1. J was trimmed by 5 bases and V by 10 bases; bases with no gene match: 14. This CDR3 contains 15 residues. The germline V gene has CDR1 SNHLY and CDR2 FYNNEI. Here the CDR3 DNA reads TGTGCCACCGAACCGGACAGGGGAAAGGGGTATGGCTACACCTTC. This sequence encodes CATEPDRGKGYGYTF.

This chain links TRBV3-1 (or the pseudogene TRBV3-2) with TRBJ2-7, with a weak D call TRBD2 (5 bases). Looked up from germline, CDR1 is LGHDT and CDR2 is YNNKEL (reference sequence). V was pared by 3 bases and J by 6 bases, with 15 bases between. The CDR3 spans 14 residues. The CDR3 reads CASSHLLGRSEQYF. The CDR3 DNA follows: TGTGCCAGCAGCCACCTACTAGGGCGGAGCGAGCAGTACTTC.

The chain employs TRBV7-2 and TRBJ1-5; D remains unclear. Germline CDR1 SGHTA, CDR2 FQGNSA. V dropped 2 bases and J dropped 5 bases, with 7 bases sitting between them. This CDR3 is 13 amino acids long. The CDR3 DNA reads TGTGCCAGCAGCTTACGCTCACATCAGCCCCAGCATTTT. This codes for CASSLRSHQPQHF.

The rearrangement uses TRBV2 and TRBJ2-7; D gene unclear. Trimming cost V 2 bases and J 7 bases, with 15 bases left between them. The CDR3 is 14 amino acids. In germline, CDR1 is SNHLY, CDR2 FYNNEI. The CDR3 here is CASSERLVSREQYF. As DNA, the CDR3 is TGTGCCAGCAGTGAAAGGCTGGTAAGTCGGGAGCAGTACTTC.

The chain couples TRBV7-2 to TRBJ1-2; the D gene is possibly TRBD1 (6 bases). V lost 2 bases and J lost 0, with 10 bases in between. Per the germline V gene, CDR1 is SGHTA and CDR2 is FQGNSA. The CDR3 runs to 15 residues. The CDR3 coding sequence is TGTGCCAGCAGCTTAATGAGGGGGACTAACTATGGCTACACCTTC. The encoded protein is CASSLMRGTNYGYTF. The variable domain in full, with the rest retrieved from reference TRBV7-2 and TRBJ1-2, is GAGVSQSPSNKVTEKGKDVELRCDPISGHTALYWYRQSLGQGLEFLIYFQGNSAPDKSGLPSDRFSAERTGGSVSTLTIQRTQQEDSAVYLCASSLMRGTNYGYTFGSGTRLTVV.

This clone was detected only a few times. Here the CDR3 DNA reads TGTGCCAGCAGTTACTCGAACTCGTATGGAGGGGAAGGCTACACCTTC. It yields the protein CASSYSNSYGGEGYTF. The chain links TRBV6-5 to TRBJ1-2; a possible D gene is TRBD1 (5 bases). The germline V and J ends were trimmed by 0 bases and 8 bases, with 19 bases remaining between them. CDR1 and CDR2 from the germline V gene are MNHEY and SVGAGI. The CDR3 has 16 amino acids.

This chain joins TRBV10-3 and TRBJ2-7; 10 bases agree with TRBD2. The CDR3 has 15 residues. The germline CDR1 and CDR2 sequences are ENHRY and SYGVKD. Trimming cost V 5 bases and J 3 bases; bases outside gene matches: 7. This chain's CDR3 is CAISPRTSGDYEQYF. Written as DNA, the CDR3 is TGTGCCATCAGTCCCCGGACTAGCGGTGACTACGAGCAGTACTTC.